The 13 T cell receptor beta chains below all came from one sample that was sequenced in a study of post-analysis software for immune sequencing data. Unique molecular identifiers were built into the TCR beta cDNA libraries. TCRdb analysed the PCR reads with MiXCR anew, one entry per CDR3 protein. The sample comprises 750,000 to 900,000 distinct CDR3 sequences, around 46% of which are singletons, and just under 5% rests with the top ten. Antigens for these TCRs are unknown. Study-wide results and limits: When patients were compared with controls, four to six TRBV segments were more frequent, TRBV5-6, TRBV5-1 and TRBV20-1 among them.

Sequences were obtained from blood. The receptors were sampled from a girl aged 5 to 17 with multiple sclerosis.

The chain is built from TRBV6-2 or TRBV6-3 and TRBJ1-1; maybe TRBD1 (6 bases). Germline V lookup: CDR1 MNHEY, CDR2 SVGEGT. This CDR3 is 15 amino acids long. The ends were cut back, 2 bases at V and 6 bases at J, with 16 bases in the middle. Here the CDR3 DNA reads TGTGCCAGCAGTTACCAGGGGCCCTCAGTCGCTGAAGCTTTCTTT. Amino acids: CASSYQGPSVAEAFF.

The chain employs TRBV7-3 and TRBJ2-1; 11 positions match TRBD2. V trimming: 0 bases; J trimming: 0 bases; junction bases outside the gene matches: 10. From germline, CDR1 is SGHTA and CDR2 FQGTGA. The length of the CDR3 is 20 residues. The CDR3: CASSLTAGGLAASSYNEQFF. In DNA, the CDR3 is TGTGCCAGCAGCTTAACGGCGGGGGGACTAGCGGCAAGCTCCTACAATGAGCAGTTCTTC.

The genes are TRBV5-6 and TRBJ2-1; D call uncertain. V dropped 3 bases and J dropped 0 bases, with 10 bases sitting between them. CDR3 size: 15 residues. Germline V gene sequence: CDR1 SGHDT, CDR2 YYEEEE. CDR3 DNA: TGTGCCAGCAGCTCGTCCCTAAGCTCCTACAATGAGCAGTTCTTC. It is translated as CASSSSLSSYNEQFF. Full variable domain (remainder filled in from reference TRBV5-6 and TRBJ2-1): DAGVTQSPTHLIKTRGQQVTLRCSPKSGHDTVSWYQQALGQGPQFIFQYYEEEERQRGNFPDRFSGHQFPNYSSELNVNALLLGDSALYLCASSSSLSSYNEQFFGPGTRLTVL.

The chain links TRBV4-3 to TRBJ1-2, with TRBD1 matching over 8 bases. Looked up from germline, CDR1 is LGHNA and CDR2 is YSLEER. This CDR3 is 15 amino acids long. Unmatched junction bases numbered 5, after V lost 2 bases and J lost 3 bases. This CDR3 reads CASSQNRGQDYGYTF. As DNA, the CDR3 is TGCGCCAGCAGCCAAAATCGGGGACAGGACTATGGCTACACCTTC.

The CDR3 DNA reads as TGTGCCAGCCCCCCTCCCGGACAGGGCCACGAGCAGTACTTC. Translated, it gives CASPPPGQGHEQYF. J is TRBJ2-4 and V is TRBV28; 8 bases align to TRBD1. The DNA end lines up better with TRBJ2-7; the J call may be wrong. This CDR3 has 14 amino acids. CDR1 and CDR2 (germline): MDHEN, SYDVKM.

CDR3 sequence reads: CASSFTGSSYNEQFF. In DNA form, the CDR3 reads TGTGCCAGCAGCTTTACGGGGAGCTCCTACAATGAGCAGTTCTTC. The chain employs TRBV7-9 and TRBJ2-1; the D gene is possibly TRBD2 (5 bases). Trimming took 3 bases from V and 0 from J, leaving 9 bases between them. Germline V gene data show CDR1 as SEHNR and CDR2 as FQNEAQ (reference sequence). CDR3 length equals 15 residues.

The rearrangement links TRBV7-9 to TRBJ2-3; 7 bases fit TRBD2. Germline V gene sequence: CDR1 SEHNR, CDR2 FQNEAQ (reference sequence). J lost 2 bases, V lost 5 bases, and 7 bases had no gene match. The CDR3 has 15 amino acids. The CDR3 region has the DNA TGTGCCAGCAGCCAGACTAGCTCCTCCACAGATACGCAGTATTTT. This translates into CASSQTSSSTDTQYF.

This clonotype turned up a few times. The chain uses TRBV6-6 and TRBJ1-1, with D tentatively TRBD1 (5 bases). The CDR3 is made up of 15 amino acids. Germline CDR1 MNHNY, CDR2 SVGAGI (reference sequence). V was pared by 2 bases and J by 0 bases, with 10 bases between. In nucleotides, the CDR3 is TGTGCCAGCAGTTACCAGGGTCAATTGAACACTGAAGCTTTCTTT. It yields the protein CASSYQGQLNTEAFF.

The rearrangement joins TRBV27 to TRBJ2-7; TRBD2 agrees at 7 bases. The CDR3 totals 15 residues. The germline V gene encodes CDR1 MNHEY and CDR2 SMNVEV (reference sequence). J gave up 4 bases and V 4 bases, and 10 bases lay outside the gene matches. Here the CDR3 reads CASSSRLAPSYEQYF. CDR3 in DNA: TGTGCCAGCAGTTCTCGACTAGCTCCCTCTTACGAGCAGTACTTC.

This sequence joins TRBV6-1 and TRBJ2-7; D is unresolved. Trimming took 2 bases from V and 4 from J, leaving 6 bases between them. Germline CDR1 and CDR2: MNHNS and SASEGT. There are 12 residues in the CDR3. DNA of the CDR3: TGTGCCAGCAGTGAATCATGGTACGAGCAGTACTTC. Its protein product is CASSESWYEQYF.

This rearrangement joins TRBV5-6 to TRBJ2-7; maybe TRBD1 (5 bases). Germline CDR1 and CDR2: SGHDT and YYEEEE. CDR3 length equals 14 residues. The ends were cut back, 0 bases at V and 3 bases at J, with 10 bases in the middle. CDR3 sequence reads: CASSLGTPGYEQYF. The CDR3 nucleotides are TGTGCCAGCAGCTTGGGGACACCAGGCTACGAGCAGTACTTC.

V usage is TRBV24-1 and J usage is TRBJ2-7; 7 nucleotides agree with TRBD1. Trimming took 4 bases from V and 2 from J; bases not matched to a gene: 7. The CDR3 is 15 amino acids. CDR1 is KGHDR and CDR2 is SFDVKD in the germline V gene. CDR3 sequence: CATSDSGQRTYEQYF. DNA of the CDR3: TGTGCCACCAGTGACTCGGGACAGCGCACCTACGAGCAGTACTTC.

The gene calls are TRBV3-1 and TRBJ1-1, with D unresolved. The CDR3 has 15 residues. The germline gives CDR1 LGHDT, CDR2 YNNKEL (reference sequence). The germline V and J ends were trimmed by 0 bases and 0 bases, with 8 bases remaining between them. CDR3 nucleotide sequence: TGTGCCAGCAGCCAAGATCTTACAGTGAACACTGAAGCTTTCTTT. Protein: CASSQDLTVNTEAFF.